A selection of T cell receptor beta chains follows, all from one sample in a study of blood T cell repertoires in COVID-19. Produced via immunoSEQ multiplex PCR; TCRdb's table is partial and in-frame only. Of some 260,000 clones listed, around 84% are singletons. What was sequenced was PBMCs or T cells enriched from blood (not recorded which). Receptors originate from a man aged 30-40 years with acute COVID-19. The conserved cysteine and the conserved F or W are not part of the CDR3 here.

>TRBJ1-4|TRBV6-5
ASRRQVGEKLF
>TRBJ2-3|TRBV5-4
ASSLLADTQY
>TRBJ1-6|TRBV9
ASSAREQNNSPLH
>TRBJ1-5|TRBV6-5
ATAWTGNQPQH
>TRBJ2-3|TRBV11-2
ASSSRPGTQY
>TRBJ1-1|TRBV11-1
ASSQDRVRTTEAF
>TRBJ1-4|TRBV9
ASSHQDSATNEKLF
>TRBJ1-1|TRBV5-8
ASSFRGSTEAF
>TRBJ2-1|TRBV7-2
ASSLAGESYNEQF
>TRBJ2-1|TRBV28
ASSSSGTGGDYNEQF
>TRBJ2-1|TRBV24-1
ATSRDSTPGSYNEQF
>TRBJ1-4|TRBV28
ASSLGGATNEKLF
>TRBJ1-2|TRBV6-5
ATLRGEDGYT
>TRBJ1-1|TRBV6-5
ASSSRESTEAF
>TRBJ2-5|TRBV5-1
ASSVTGTGGGETQY
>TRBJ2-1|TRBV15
ATSGSGGLLNEQF
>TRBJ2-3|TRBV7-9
ASSFYGQHTDTQY
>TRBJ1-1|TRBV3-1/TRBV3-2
ASSQRGQKTEAF
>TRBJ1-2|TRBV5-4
ASSFKGENRGYT
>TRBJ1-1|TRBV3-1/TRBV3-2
ASSPGQGKMNTEAF
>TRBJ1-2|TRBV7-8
ASSLPGLGGYT
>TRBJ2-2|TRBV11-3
ASSFRRGGNTGELF
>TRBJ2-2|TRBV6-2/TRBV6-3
ASSFSVTGELF
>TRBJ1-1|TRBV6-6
ASSYVVNTEAF
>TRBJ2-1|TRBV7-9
ASSFGGEQF
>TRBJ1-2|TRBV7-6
ASSRDSSYGYT
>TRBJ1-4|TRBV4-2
ASSQQALNTGTGREKLF
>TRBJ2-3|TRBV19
ASSDPRSGYSDTQY
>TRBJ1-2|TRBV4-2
ASSQMTGGYGYT
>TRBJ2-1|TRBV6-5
ASSPGTIIF
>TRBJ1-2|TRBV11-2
ASSSARTGGPGYT
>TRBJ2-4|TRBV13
ASSSRQGASKNIQY
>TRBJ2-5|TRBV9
ASSAVTSGEETQY
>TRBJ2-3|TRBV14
ASVSSGGPADTQY
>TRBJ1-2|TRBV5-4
ASTSPYGYT
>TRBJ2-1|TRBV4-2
ASSQDGGGRGYNEQF
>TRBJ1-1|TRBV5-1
ASSLEGVRTEAF
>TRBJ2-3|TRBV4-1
ASSQEGDMGTSGKYTDTQY
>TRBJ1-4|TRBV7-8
ASSSTWGDSPEKLF
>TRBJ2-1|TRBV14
ASSQDRGTGLAGSSSYNEQF